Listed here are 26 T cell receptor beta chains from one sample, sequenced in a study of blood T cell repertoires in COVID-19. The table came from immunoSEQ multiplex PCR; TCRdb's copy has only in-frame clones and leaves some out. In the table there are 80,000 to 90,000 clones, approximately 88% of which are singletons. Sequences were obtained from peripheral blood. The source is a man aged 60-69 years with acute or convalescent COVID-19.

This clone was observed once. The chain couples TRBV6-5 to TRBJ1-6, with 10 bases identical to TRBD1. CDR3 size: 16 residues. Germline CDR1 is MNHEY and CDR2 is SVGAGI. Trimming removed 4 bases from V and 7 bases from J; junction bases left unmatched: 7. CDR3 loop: CASSSTGTGENSPLHF. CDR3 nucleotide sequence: TGTGCCAGCAGTTCAACCGGGACAGGGGAAAATTCACCCCTCCACTTT.

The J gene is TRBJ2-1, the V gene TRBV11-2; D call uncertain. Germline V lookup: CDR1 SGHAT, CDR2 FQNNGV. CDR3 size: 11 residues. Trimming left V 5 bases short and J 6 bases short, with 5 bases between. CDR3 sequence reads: CASSRSNEQFF. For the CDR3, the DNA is TGTGCCAGCAGCCGCAGCAATGAGCAGTTCTTC.

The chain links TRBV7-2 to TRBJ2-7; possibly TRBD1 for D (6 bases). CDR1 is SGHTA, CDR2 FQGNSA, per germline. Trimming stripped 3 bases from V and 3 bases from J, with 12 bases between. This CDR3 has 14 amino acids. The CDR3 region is CASSFGTRDYEQYF. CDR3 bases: TGTGCCAGCAGCTTCGGGACAAGGGACTACGAGCAGTACTTC.

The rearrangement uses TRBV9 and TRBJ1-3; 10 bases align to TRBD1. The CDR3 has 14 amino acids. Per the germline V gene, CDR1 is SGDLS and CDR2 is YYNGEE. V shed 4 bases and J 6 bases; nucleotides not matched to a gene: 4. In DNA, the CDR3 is TGTGCCAGCAGCAAGACAGGGGGCATAAACACCATATATTTT. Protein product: CASSKTGGINTIYF. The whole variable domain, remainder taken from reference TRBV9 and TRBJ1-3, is DSGVTQTPKHLITATGQRVTLRCSPRSGDLSVYWYQQSLDQGLQFLIQYYNGEERAKGNILERFSAQQFPDLHSELNLSSLELGDSALYFCASSKTGGINTIYFGEGSWLTVV.

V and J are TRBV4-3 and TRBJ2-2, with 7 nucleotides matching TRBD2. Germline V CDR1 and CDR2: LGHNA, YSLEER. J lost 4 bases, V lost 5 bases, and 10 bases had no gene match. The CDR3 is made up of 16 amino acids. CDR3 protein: CASSSLGGGGTGELFF. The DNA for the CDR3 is TGCGCCAGCAGCAGCCTAGGTGGGGGGGGCACCGGGGAGCTGTTTTTT.

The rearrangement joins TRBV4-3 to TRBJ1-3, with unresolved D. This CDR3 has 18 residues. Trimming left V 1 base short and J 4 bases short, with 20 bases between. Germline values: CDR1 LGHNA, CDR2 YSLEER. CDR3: CASSQVLYQIARGNTIYF. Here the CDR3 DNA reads TGCGCCAGCAGCCAAGTCCTATACCAAATCGCGAGGGGAAACACCATATATTTT.

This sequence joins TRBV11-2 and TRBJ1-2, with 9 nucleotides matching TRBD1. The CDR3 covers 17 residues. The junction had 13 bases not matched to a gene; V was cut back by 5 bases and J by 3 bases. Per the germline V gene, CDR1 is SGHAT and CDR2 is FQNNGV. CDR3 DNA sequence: TGTGCCAGCAGCCCGATTACCCGACAGGGGGTAGACTATGGCTACACCTTC. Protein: CASSPITRQGVDYGYTF.

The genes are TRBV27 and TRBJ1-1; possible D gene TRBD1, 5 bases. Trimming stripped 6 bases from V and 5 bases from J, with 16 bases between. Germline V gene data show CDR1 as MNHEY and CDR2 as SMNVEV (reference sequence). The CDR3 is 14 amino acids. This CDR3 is CASREGLSGTEAFF. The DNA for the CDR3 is TGTGCCAGCAGAGAGGGGCTGAGCGGGACTGAAGCTTTCTTT.

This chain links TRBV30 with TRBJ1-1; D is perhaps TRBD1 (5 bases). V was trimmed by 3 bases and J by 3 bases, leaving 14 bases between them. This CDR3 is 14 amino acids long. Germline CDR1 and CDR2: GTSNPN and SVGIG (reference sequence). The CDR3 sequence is CAWSTGGGYTEAFF. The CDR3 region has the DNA TGTGCCTGGAGCACAGGCGGCGGATACACTGAAGCTTTCTTT.

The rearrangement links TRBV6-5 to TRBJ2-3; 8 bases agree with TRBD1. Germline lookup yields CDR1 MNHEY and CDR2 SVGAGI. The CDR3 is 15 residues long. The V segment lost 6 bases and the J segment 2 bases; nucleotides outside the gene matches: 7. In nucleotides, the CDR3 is TGTGCCAGCAGCCCAGGGACAGGACTCACAGATACGCAGTATTTT. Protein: CASSPGTGLTDTQYF.

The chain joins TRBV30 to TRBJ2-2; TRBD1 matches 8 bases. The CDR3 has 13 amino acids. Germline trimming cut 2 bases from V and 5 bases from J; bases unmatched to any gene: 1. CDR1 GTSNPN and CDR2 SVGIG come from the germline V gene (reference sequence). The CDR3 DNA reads TGTGCCTGGAGTCGACAGGGGACCGGGGAGCTGTTTTTT. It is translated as CAWSRQGTGELFF.

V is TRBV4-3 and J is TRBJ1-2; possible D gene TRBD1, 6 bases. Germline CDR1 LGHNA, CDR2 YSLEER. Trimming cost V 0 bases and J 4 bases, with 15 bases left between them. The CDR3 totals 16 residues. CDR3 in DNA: TGCGCCAGCAGCCAAGATGAAACAGGGATAGTCTATGGCTACACCTTC. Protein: CASSQDETGIVYGYTF.

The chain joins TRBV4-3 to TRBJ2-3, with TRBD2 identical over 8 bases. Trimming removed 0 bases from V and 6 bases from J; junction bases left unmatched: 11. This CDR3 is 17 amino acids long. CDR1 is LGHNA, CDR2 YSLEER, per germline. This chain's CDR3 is CASSQDVSRGGRDTQYF. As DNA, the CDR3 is TGCGCCAGCAGCCAAGATGTCTCACGGGGGGGCCGGGATACGCAGTATTTT.

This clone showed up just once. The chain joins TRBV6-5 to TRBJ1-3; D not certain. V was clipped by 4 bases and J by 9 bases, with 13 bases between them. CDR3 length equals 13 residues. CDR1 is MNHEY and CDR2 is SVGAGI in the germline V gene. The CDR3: CASSSPPEGTIYF. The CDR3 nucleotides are TGTGCCAGCAGTTCTCCCCCGGAGGGCACCATATATTTT.

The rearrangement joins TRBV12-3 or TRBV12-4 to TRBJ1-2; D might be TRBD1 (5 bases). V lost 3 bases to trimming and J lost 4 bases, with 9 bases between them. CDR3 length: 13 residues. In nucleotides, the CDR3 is TGTGCCAGCAGTTTTCAGGGCCCCTATGGCTACACCTTC. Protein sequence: CASSFQGPYGYTF.

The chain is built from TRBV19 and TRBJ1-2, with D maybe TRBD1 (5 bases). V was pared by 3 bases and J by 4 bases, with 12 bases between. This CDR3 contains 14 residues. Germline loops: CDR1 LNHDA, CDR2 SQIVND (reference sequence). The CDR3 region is CASSIKGPVYGYTF. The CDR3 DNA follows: TGTGCCAGTAGTATTAAGGGGCCGGTCTATGGCTACACCTTC.

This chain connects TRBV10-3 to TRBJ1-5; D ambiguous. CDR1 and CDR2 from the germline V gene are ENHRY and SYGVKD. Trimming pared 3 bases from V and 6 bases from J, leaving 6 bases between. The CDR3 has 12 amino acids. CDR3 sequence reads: CAISEQSQPQHF. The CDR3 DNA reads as TGTGCCATCAGTGAACAGAGTCAGCCCCAGCATTTT.

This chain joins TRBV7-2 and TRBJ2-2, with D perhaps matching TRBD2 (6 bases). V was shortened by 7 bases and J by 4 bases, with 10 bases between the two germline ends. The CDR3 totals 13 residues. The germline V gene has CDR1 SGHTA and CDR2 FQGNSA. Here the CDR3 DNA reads TGTGCCAGCAACCCGGGAGTCACCGGGGAGCTGTTTTTT. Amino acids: CASNPGVTGELFF.

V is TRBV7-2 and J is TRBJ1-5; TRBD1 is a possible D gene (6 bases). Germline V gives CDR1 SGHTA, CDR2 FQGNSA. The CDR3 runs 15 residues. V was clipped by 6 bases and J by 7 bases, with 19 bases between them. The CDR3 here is CASSFTGTNNQPQHF. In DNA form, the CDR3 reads TGTGCCAGCAGTTTTACCGGGACAAATAACCAGCCCCAGCATTTT.

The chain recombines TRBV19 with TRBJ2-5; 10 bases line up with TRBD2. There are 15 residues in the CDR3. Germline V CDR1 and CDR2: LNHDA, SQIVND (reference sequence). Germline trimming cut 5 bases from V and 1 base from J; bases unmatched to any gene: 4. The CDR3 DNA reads TGTGCCAGTAGTCTTTCTAGCGGGGGCCAAGAGACCCAGTACTTC. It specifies CASSLSSGGQETQYF. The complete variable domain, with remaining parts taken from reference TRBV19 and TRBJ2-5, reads DGGITQSPKYLFRKEGQNVTLSCEQNLNHDAMYWYRQDPGQGLRLIYYSQIVNDFQKGDIAEGYSVSREKKESFPLTVTSAQKNPTAFYLCASSLSSGGQETQYFGPGTRLLVL.

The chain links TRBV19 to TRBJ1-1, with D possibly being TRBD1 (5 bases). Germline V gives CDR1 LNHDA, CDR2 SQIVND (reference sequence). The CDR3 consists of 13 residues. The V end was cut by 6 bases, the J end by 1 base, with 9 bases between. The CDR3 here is CASSLTGNTEAFF. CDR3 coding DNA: TGTGCCAGTAGCCTAACAGGGAACACTGAAGCTTTCTTT.

Here the CDR3 reads CASSLATGPYEQYF. CDR3 DNA sequence: TGTGCCAGCAGCTTAGCCACAGGGCCCTACGAGCAGTACTTC. This chain links TRBV11-2 with TRBJ2-7, with D possibly being TRBD1 (6 bases). V dropped 1 base and J dropped 2 bases, with 9 bases sitting between them. Per germline, CDR1 SGHAT and CDR2 FQNNGV. This CDR3 spans 14 amino acids.

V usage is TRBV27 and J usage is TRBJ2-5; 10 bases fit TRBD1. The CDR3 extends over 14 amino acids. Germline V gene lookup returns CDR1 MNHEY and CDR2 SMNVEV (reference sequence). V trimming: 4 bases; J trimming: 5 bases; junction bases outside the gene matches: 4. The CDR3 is CASSYGQGGETQYF. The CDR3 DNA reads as TGTGCCAGCAGTTACGGACAGGGGGGGGAGACCCAGTACTTC.

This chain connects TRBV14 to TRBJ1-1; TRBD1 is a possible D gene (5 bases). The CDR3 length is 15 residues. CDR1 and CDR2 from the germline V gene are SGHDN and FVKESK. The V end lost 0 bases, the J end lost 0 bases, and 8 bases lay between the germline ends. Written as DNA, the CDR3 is TGTGCCAGCAGCCAAGACGCAGGGTTGAACACTGAAGCTTTCTTT. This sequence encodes CASSQDAGLNTEAFF.

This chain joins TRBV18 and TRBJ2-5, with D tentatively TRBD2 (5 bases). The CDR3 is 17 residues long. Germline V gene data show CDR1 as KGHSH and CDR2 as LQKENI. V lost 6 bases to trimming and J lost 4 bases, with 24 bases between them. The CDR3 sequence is CASSAPLGSDEGETQYF. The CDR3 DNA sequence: TGTGCCAGCTCTGCGCCTCTCGGATCCGATGAGGGAGAGACCCAGTACTTC. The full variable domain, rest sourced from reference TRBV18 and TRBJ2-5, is NAGVMQNPRHLVRRRGQEARLRCSPMKGHSHVYWYRQLPEEGLKFMVYLQKENIIDESGMPKERFSAEFPKEGPSILRIQQVVRGDSAAYFCASSAPLGSDEGETQYFGPGTRLLVL.

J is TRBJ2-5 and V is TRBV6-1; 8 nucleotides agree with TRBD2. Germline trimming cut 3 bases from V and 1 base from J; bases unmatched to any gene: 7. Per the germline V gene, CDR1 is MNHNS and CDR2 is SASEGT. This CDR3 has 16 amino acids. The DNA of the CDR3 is TGTGCCAGCAGTGAGACCCTAAGCGGGGGCCAAGAGACCCAGTACTTC. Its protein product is CASSETLSGGQETQYF.